Listed below are T cell receptor beta chains from one sample, sequenced in a study of regulatory T cells in long-lasting Graves disease. TCRdb independently ran MiXCR on the multiplex PCR reads; one entry per CDR3 protein. The sample carries under 450,000 distinct CDR3 sequences, 20% to 25% recorded once. The sequencing here drew on peripheral blood mononuclear cells (PBMCs), taken when the disease was refractory, from a patient treated with antithyroid drugs. The receptors originated from a female donor with Graves disease. CDR3s include the opening cysteine and the closing phenylalanine or tryptophan. Fields, in order: V gene, J gene, D gene, clone size, CDR3 DNA, CDR3 protein. A D gene is named only where the DNA matches it firmly. For some rows the clone size is stated as once, few or many, or as a class when expanded; others skip it.

V: TRBV20-1; J: TRBJ1-2; D: NA; size: NA; DNA: TGCAGTGCTAGAGTGGTAGGGAAGCCCTCTGATGGCTACACCTTC; CDR3: CSARVVGKPSDGYTF
V: TRBV15; J: TRBJ1-1; D: NA; size: few; DNA: TGTGCCACCAGCAGAGATTACAACAGCCTCACTGAAGCTTTCTTT; CDR3: CATSRDYNSLTEAFF
V: TRBV27; J: TRBJ2-2; D: NA; size: few; DNA: TGTGCCAGCAGTGCCCTAGGACCCGGGGAGCTGTTTTTT; CDR3: CASSALGPGELFF
V: TRBV20-1; J: TRBJ1-2; D: TRBD1; size: once; DNA: TGCAGTGCTAGGGCCCCGGGACAGGGGGCCCTCGATTATGGCTACACCTTC; CDR3: CSARAPGQGALDYGYTF
V: TRBV6-1; J: TRBJ2-7; D: TRBD2; size: few; DNA: TGTGCCAGCGCGGGCGGGAGGGCCGACGAGCAGTACTTC; CDR3: CASAGGRADEQYF
V: TRBV9; J: TRBJ2-5; D: TRBD2; size: NA; DNA: TGTGCCAGCAGCCAAGGGACTAGCGGCCAAGAGACCCAGTACTTC; CDR3: CASSQGTSGQETQYF
V: TRBV15; J: TRBJ2-7; D: TRBD2; size: NA; DNA: TGTGCCACCAGCAGAGATGGGGTAGCGGGATACGATCAGTACTTC; CDR3: CATSRDGVAGYDQYF
V: TRBV10-3; J: TRBJ2-7; D: TRBD1; size: NA; DNA: TGTGCCATCAGTGGACAGGGGCACGAGCAGTACTTC; CDR3: CAISGQGHEQYF
V: TRBV27; J: TRBJ2-1; D: NA; size: NA; DNA: TGTGCCAGCAGTTTAGGGTGGTCCAACAATGAGCAGTTCTTC; CDR3: CASSLGWSNNEQFF
V: TRBV28; J: TRBJ2-1; D: TRBD1; size: once; DNA: TGTGCCAGCAGTTTAAATCGGGACAGCCTCTACAATGAGCAGTTCTTC; CDR3: CASSLNRDSLYNEQFF
V: TRBV28; J: TRBJ2-5; D: NA; size: many; DNA: TGTGCCAGCAGTCTAGGGACACCTGAAGAGACCCAGTACTTC; CDR3: CASSLGTPEETQYF
V: TRBV7-9; J: TRBJ2-1; D: NA; size: NA; DNA: TGTGCCAGCAGTGATAATGCGAGTGGGGGACGGCAGTTCTTC; CDR3: CASSDNASGGRQFF
V: TRBV5-1; J: TRBJ1-6; D: NA; size: few; DNA: TGCGCCAGCAGCTTTGGCCGCAATTCACCCCTCCACTTT; CDR3: CASSFGRNSPLHF
V: TRBV7-3; J: TRBJ2-2; D: NA; size: NA; DNA: TGTGCCAGCAGCCCAGCGGGCACCGGGGAGCTGTTTTTT; CDR3: CASSPAGTGELFF
V: TRBV7-9; J: TRBJ2-7; D: NA; size: NA; DNA: TGTGCCAGCAGCTTATTTTCCGACGAGCAGTACTTC; CDR3: CASSLFSDEQYF
V: TRBV2; J: TRBJ2-3; D: TRBD2; size: NA; DNA: TGTGCCAGCATTTCTAGCGGGGCTAGCACAGATACGCAGTATTTT; CDR3: CASISSGASTDTQYF
V: TRBV24-1; J: TRBJ2-7; D: NA; size: few; DNA: TGTGCCACAGCAGGGAAGATATCCTACGAGCAGTACTTC; CDR3: CATAGKISYEQYF
V: TRBV29-1; J: TRBJ2-2; D: NA; size: few; DNA: TGCAGCGCTGCGGACCCTGGGGTCAACACCGGGGAGCTGTTTTTT; CDR3: CSAADPGVNTGELFF
V: TRBV7-9; J: TRBJ1-3; D: TRBD1; size: NA; DNA: TGTGCCAGCAGCCCAGGGGGACACTCTGGAAACACCATATATTTT; CDR3: CASSPGGHSGNTIYF
V: TRBV27; J: TRBJ1-5; D: NA; size: NA; DNA: TGTGCCAGCAGTTTATTAGTAAATCAGCCCCAGCATTTT; CDR3: CASSLLVNQPQHF
V: TRBV7-2; J: TRBJ2-2; D: NA; size: NA; DNA: TGTGCCAGCAGCCTCCCCGGCGGCTCAAGGGGCACCGGGGAGCTGTTTTTT; CDR3: CASSLPGGSRGTGELFF
V: TRBV19; J: TRBJ2-7; D: TRBD1; size: NA; DNA: TGTGCCAGTAGTCGTGATAATGGACAGGGCGGGTACGAGCAGTACTTC; CDR3: CASSRDNGQGGYEQYF
V: TRBV28; J: TRBJ1-2; D: NA; size: many; DNA: TGTGCCAGCAGTTTCGAGGGATCGGGGTTTAACTATGGCTACACCTTC; CDR3: CASSFEGSGFNYGYTF
V: TRBV20-1; J: TRBJ1-3; D: NA; size: NA; DNA: TGCAGTGCTAGAGTTTCGGTGACAGGAAACACCATATATTTT; CDR3: CSARVSVTGNTIYF
V: TRBV2; J: TRBJ1-5; D: TRBD1; size: NA; DNA: TGTGCCAGCGGTCAGACAGGGCCGGCGGGCAATCAGCCCCAGCATTTT; CDR3: CASGQTGPAGNQPQHF
V: TRBV18; J: TRBJ1-5; D: TRBD1; size: NA; DNA: TGTGCCAGCTCACAATCGGGACAGATGAATCAGCCCCAGCATTTT; CDR3: CASSQSGQMNQPQHF
V: TRBV6-1; J: TRBJ2-7; D: TRBD1; size: many; DNA: TGTGCCAGCAGCCTAGCCGGGACAGGGGACGAGCAGTACTTC; CDR3: CASSLAGTGDEQYF
V: TRBV10-3; J: TRBJ2-7; D: NA; size: NA; DNA: TGTGCCATCAGTGAGTCGGCCGGACACTACGAGCAGTACTTC; CDR3: CAISESAGHYEQYF
V: TRBV7-9; J: TRBJ2-7; D: NA; size: few; DNA: TGTGCCAGCAGCTTACCGGATTCCTACGAGCAGTACTTC; CDR3: CASSLPDSYEQYF
V: TRBV28; J: TRBJ1-5; D: TRBD1; size: many; DNA: TGTGCCAGCAACTATATTGGGACAGGGAACAATCAGCCCCAGCATTTT; CDR3: CASNYIGTGNNQPQHF
V: TRBV20-1; J: TRBJ1-1; D: NA; size: NA; DNA: TGCAGTGCAACCCTTGTGGCGAACACTGAAGCTTTCTTT; CDR3: CSATLVANTEAFF
V: TRBV18; J: TRBJ2-1; D: TRBD2; size: few; DNA: TGTGCCAGCTCACTGCGGACTAGCGGAGACAATGAGCAGTTCTTC; CDR3: CASSLRTSGDNEQFF
V: TRBV7-2; J: TRBJ2-6; D: TRBD1; size: NA; DNA: TGTGCCAGCAGCTTTAACAGGGGTCTAAACTCTGGGGCCAACGTCCTGACTTTC; CDR3: CASSFNRGLNSGANVLTF
V: TRBV6-2/TRBV6-3; J: TRBJ2-4; D: TRBD1; size: few; DNA: TGTGCCAGCAGAACCCTTCGGACAGGGGACAACATTCAGTACTTC; CDR3: CASRTLRTGDNIQYF
V: TRBV3-1; J: TRBJ2-2; D: NA; size: few; DNA: TGTGCCAGCAGCCAACGTACCGGGACTGGGCTAGGGGAGCTGTTTTTT; CDR3: CASSQRTGTGLGELFF
V: TRBV20-1; J: TRBJ2-5; D: TRBD2; size: many; DNA: TGCAGTGCTAGGGTGCTAGCGGGACAAGAGACCCAGTACTTC; CDR3: CSARVLAGQETQYF
V: TRBV4-1; J: TRBJ1-2; D: NA; size: few; DNA: TGCGCCAGCAGCCAGGCCGCAGGGTACTATGGCTACACCTTC; CDR3: CASSQAAGYYGYTF
V: TRBV7-2; J: TRBJ2-7; D: TRBD1; size: NA; DNA: TGTGCCAGCAGCTTAGATACGACAGGGGGCTACGAGCAGTACTTC; CDR3: CASSLDTTGGYEQYF
V: TRBV20-1; J: TRBJ1-4; D: NA; size: many; DNA: TGCAGTGCTAGAGATCCTCAGGGCTTGAGTAATGAAAAACTGTTTTTT; CDR3: CSARDPQGLSNEKLFF
V: TRBV12-3/TRBV12-4; J: TRBJ1-2; D: TRBD1; size: few; DNA: TGTGCCAGCAGTCGGACAGGGGCCTATGGCTACGCCTTC; CDR3: CASSRTGAYGYAF
V: TRBV28; J: TRBJ2-7; D: TRBD2; size: many; DNA: TGTGCCAGCACAGGCGGGGGGGCCTACGAGCAGTACTTC; CDR3: CASTGGGAYEQYF
V: TRBV30; J: TRBJ2-5; D: TRBD2; size: many; DNA: TGTGCCTGGAGTGTAGGGTGGGAGGGTTTCACAGAGACCCAGTACTTC; CDR3: CAWSVGWEGFTETQYF
V: TRBV5-5; J: TRBJ2-7; D: NA; size: few; DNA: TGTGCCAGCTTTCTTAAGTGGTCCTACGAGCAGTACTTC; CDR3: CASFLKWSYEQYF
V: TRBV29-1; J: TRBJ2-2; D: TRBD2; size: few; DNA: TGCAGCGTTGAAGATCGTCTAGCGGGGAACACCGGGGAGCTGTTTTTT; CDR3: CSVEDRLAGNTGELFF
V: TRBV28; J: TRBJ1-5; D: NA; size: few; DNA: TGTGCCAGCAGTTTATCGGGGAGCCAGCCCCAGCATTTT; CDR3: CASSLSGSQPQHF
V: TRBV12-3/TRBV12-4; J: TRBJ2-2; D: NA; size: NA; DNA: TGTGCCAGCAGCTTCCCGGGGGCGCACACCGGGGAGCTGTTTTTT; CDR3: CASSFPGAHTGELFF
V: TRBV6-1; J: TRBJ2-2; D: NA; size: few; DNA: TGTGCCACCGGTTTCGGACGTCTAATAAGGGGCACCGGGGAGCTGTTTTTT; CDR3: CATGFGRLIRGTGELFF
V: TRBV20-1; J: TRBJ1-2; D: NA; size: NA; DNA: TGCAGTGCTACGGATTCTGGCTACACCTTC; CDR3: CSATDSGYTF
V: TRBV29-1; J: TRBJ2-7; D: NA; size: NA; DNA: TGCAGCGTTGTTTTCTCCACAACCTACGAGCAGTACTTC; CDR3: CSVVFSTTYEQYF
V: TRBV30; J: TRBJ2-1; D: TRBD1; size: NA; DNA: TGTGCCTGGAGAGGGGACAGGGGGAATGAGCAGTTCTTC; CDR3: CAWRGDRGNEQFF
V: TRBV5-1; J: TRBJ2-2; D: NA; size: few; DNA: TGCGCCAGCAGCTTGCGAGCGGCAGAATTCGCGAACACCGGGGAGCTGTTTTTT; CDR3: CASSLRAAEFANTGELFF